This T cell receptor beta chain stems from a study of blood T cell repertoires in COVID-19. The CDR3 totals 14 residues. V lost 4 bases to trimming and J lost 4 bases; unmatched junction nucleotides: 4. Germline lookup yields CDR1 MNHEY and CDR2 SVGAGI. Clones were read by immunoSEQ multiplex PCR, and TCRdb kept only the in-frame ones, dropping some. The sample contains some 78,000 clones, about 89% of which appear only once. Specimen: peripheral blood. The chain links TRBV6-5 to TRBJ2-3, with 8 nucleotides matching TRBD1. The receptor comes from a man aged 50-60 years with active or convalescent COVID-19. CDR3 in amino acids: CASSFVTGADTQYF. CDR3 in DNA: TGTGCCAGCAGTTTCGTGACAGGGGCAGATACGCAGTATTTT.